This is a list of T cell receptor beta chains from one sample in a study of T cells after yellow fever vaccination. Each CDR3 protein is one row after TCRdb ran MiXCR on the 5' RACE reads. The repertoire includes 250,000 to 300,000 distinct CDR3 sequences, less than 9.5% of them detected once, and around 3.3% sits in the top ten. The source was CD4+ T cells sorted from PBMCs, collected 5 days after the yellow fever booster vaccination. These receptors were taken from a young man who received the YFV17D yellow fever vaccine. CDR3s include the opening cysteine and the closing phenylalanine or tryptophan. Fields, in order: clone size, V gene, CDR3 length, D gene, J gene, CDR3 DNA, CDR3 protein. The D gene is left open where the match is weak. For some rows the clone size is stated as once, few or many, or as a class when expanded; others skip it.

few,TRBV12-3/TRBV12-4,11,-,TRBJ2-3,TGTGCCAGCTTGGAGGAGGATACGCAGTATTTT,CASLEEDTQYF
-,TRBV30,12,-,TRBJ2-3,TGTGCCTGGGGTCCGGGAGCAGATACGCAGTATTTT,CAWGPGADTQYF
many,TRBV7-9,18,TRBD1,TRBJ1-6,TGTGCCAGCAGTCGGAGACAGGGGGCTCACCTCTATAATTCACCCCTCCACTTT,CASSRRQGAHLYNSPLHF
few,TRBV11-2,13,-,TRBJ1-3,TGTGCCAGCAGCTTATTTCAAGGAAACACCATATATTTT,CASSLFQGNTIYF
few,TRBV7-6,15,-,TRBJ1-1,TGTGCCAGCAAACCTCTCGCAGGGCTGAACACTGAAGCTTTCTTT,CASKPLAGLNTEAFF
few,TRBV7-2,14,TRBD1,TRBJ1-1,TGTGCCAGCAGCTTAAGGACAGGGCCGACTGAAGCTTTCTTT,CASSLRTGPTEAFF
-,TRBV6-2/TRBV6-3,17,-,TRBJ2-2,TGTGCCAGCAGTTACGTCGCAGGACGTCCTCAGAGCGGGGAGCTGTTTTTT,CASSYVAGRPQSGELFF
-,TRBV5-4,14,TRBD1,TRBJ1-6,TGTGCCAGCAGATCCGGACAGGGAGGTTCACCCCTCCACTTT,CASRSGQGGSPLHF
many,TRBV9,14,TRBD1,TRBJ2-5,TGTGCCAGCAGCGGAAGACAGGGGCGCGCGGCCCAGTACTTC,CASSGRQGRAAQYF
few,TRBV24-1,15,-,TRBJ2-3,TGTGCCACCAGTGATCCCGGACGGGGAACAGATACGCAGTATTTT,CATSDPGRGTDTQYF
many,TRBV5-1,16,TRBD2,TRBJ2-3,TGCGCCAGCAGCTTCCCTAGCGGGGGCACCACAGATACGCAGTATTTT,CASSFPSGGTTDTQYF
-,TRBV6-6,14,-,TRBJ1-5,TGTGCCAGCAGTTACGGCTTAAATAATCAGCCCCAGCATTTT,CASSYGLNNQPQHF
many,TRBV5-1,14,-,TRBJ2-3,TGCGCCAGCAGCTTGGAGCTAGGAAGGGATACGCAGTATTTT,CASSLELGRDTQYF
-,TRBV5-1,12,TRBD1,TRBJ2-7,TGCGCCAGCGGCGGACAGGGGTACGAGCAGTACTTC,CASGGQGYEQYF
few,TRBV29-1,14,TRBD2,TRBJ2-3,TGCAGCGTTGAAGCGGGCGGGGGAAAAGATACGCAGTATTTT,CSVEAGGGKDTQYF
-,TRBV9,15,TRBD1,TRBJ2-2,TGTGCCAGCAGCCCGGGACAGGGGGGCAAAAGGGAGCTGTTTTTT,CASSPGQGGKRELFF
many,TRBV5-6,17,TRBD2,TRBJ2-3,TGTGCCAGCAGCTTCCTTAGCGGGGGGCCTCTAGGAGATACGCAGTATTTT,CASSFLSGGPLGDTQYF
-,TRBV20-1,13,TRBD1,TRBJ1-4,TGCAGTGCTCGACAGGGGACTAATGAAAAACTGTTTTTT,CSARQGTNEKLFF
few,TRBV7-3,15,-,TRBJ2-1,TGTGCCAGCAGCTCTTACAGGAATTCCTACAATGAGCAGTTCTTC,CASSSYRNSYNEQFF
many,TRBV7-9,14,TRBD1,TRBJ2-5,TGTGCCAGCAGCTTCGCAGGGGGCGACGAGACCCAGTACTTC,CASSFAGGDETQYF
many,TRBV20-1,14,TRBD1,TRBJ2-7,TGCAGTGCTAGAGCGGGCAGGGGGCCATACGAGCAGTACTTC,CSARAGRGPYEQYF
few,TRBV3-1,14,-,TRBJ1-2,TGTGCCAGCAGCCCCCGGGACATAGCCTATGGCTACACCTTC,CASSPRDIAYGYTF
few,TRBV11-2,13,-,TRBJ2-2,TGTGCCAGCAGCTTTTATGCGACCGGGGAGCTGTTTTTT,CASSFYATGELFF
many,TRBV6-5,14,-,TRBJ2-5,TGTGCCAGCAGTTACTCGATTCTTGGGCGGACCCAGTACTTC,CASSYSILGRTQYF
-,TRBV12-3/TRBV12-4,13,-,TRBJ1-2,TGTGCCAGCAGTTTTATCGGGAACTATGGCTACACCTTC,CASSFIGNYGYTF
few,TRBV4-1,15,-,TRBJ1-5,TGCGCCAGCAACCTCTTTCCCCCTCCTAATCAGCCCCAGCATTTT,CASNLFPPPNQPQHF
-,TRBV4-1,14,-,TRBJ2-3,TGCGCCAGCAGTCGGACGGTGTGGGCAGATACGCAGTATTTT,CASSRTVWADTQYF